These 26 T cell receptor beta chains share one sample of origin, sequenced in a study of lymphopenia after photon versus proton radiotherapy. Sequencing used immunoSEQ multiplex PCR; TCRdb keeps in-frame clones, though not all of them. The sample carries about 26,000 clones, more than 70% recorded once. The source was peripheral blood, collected from a patient treated with photon-based radiotherapy. These receptors all stem from a man younger than 45 with gastric cancer.

The rearrangement joins TRBV7-9 to TRBJ1-4; TRBD1 aligns across 9 bases. With 5 bases clipped from V and 4 bases from J, the junction kept 5 bases outside the gene matches. CDR3 length equals 15 residues. Per the germline V gene, CDR1 is SEHNR and CDR2 is FQNEAQ (reference sequence). This CDR3 reads CASSPGTGNNEKLFF. The CDR3 nucleotides are TGTGCCAGCAGCCCCGGGACAGGGAATAATGAAAAACTGTTTTTT.

This clone was found a few times. The rearrangement uses TRBV11-3 and TRBJ2-7, with 7 nucleotides matching TRBD1. Germline lookup yields CDR1 SGHNT and CDR2 YENEEA. J lost 1 base, V lost 3 bases, and 6 bases had no gene match. The CDR3 sequence is 15 residues long. CDR3 in DNA: TGTGCCAGCAGCTTCAGGGGGACCCCGTCCTACGAGCAGTACTTC. It yields the protein CASSFRGTPSYEQYF.

The chain recombines TRBV11-2 with TRBJ1-1; D may be TRBD1 (5 bases). The ends were cut back, 8 bases at V and 3 bases at J, with 16 bases in the middle. This CDR3 region has 14 residues. CDR1 and CDR2 (germline): SGHAT, FQNNGV. The CDR3 nucleotides read TGTGCCAGCTCTCTATCGGGGGGGGACACTGAAGCTTTCTTT. Its translation is CASSLSGGDTEAFF. Full variable domain (remainder filled in from reference TRBV11-2 and TRBJ1-1): EAGVAQSPRYKIIEKRQSVAFWCNPISGHATLYWYQQILGQGPKLLIQFQNNGVVDDSQLPKDRFSAERLKGVDSTLKIQPAKLEDSAVYLCASSLSGGDTEAFFGQGTRLTVV.

This chain uses TRBV11-2 with TRBJ2-5; 10 positions agree with TRBD2. Germline trimming cut 1 base from V and 5 bases from J; bases unmatched to any gene: 7. Germline V gives CDR1 SGHAT, CDR2 FQNNGV. The CDR3 spans 16 residues. The CDR3 spells CASSLGGLAGVETQYF. CDR3 DNA sequence: TGTGCCAGCAGCTTAGGCGGGCTAGCGGGGGTCGAGACCCAGTACTTC. The variable domain in full, with the rest retrieved from reference TRBV11-2 and TRBJ2-5, is EAGVAQSPRYKIIEKRQSVAFWCNPISGHATLYWYQQILGQGPKLLIQFQNNGVVDDSQLPKDRFSAERLKGVDSTLKIQPAKLEDSAVYLCASSLGGLAGVETQYFGPGTRLLVL.

The chain couples TRBV4-1 to TRBJ2-2; 7 nucleotides line up with TRBD2. Germline loops: CDR1 MGHRA, CDR2 YSYEKL. The CDR3 consists of 17 residues. The ends lost 4 bases at V and 2 bases at J; junction bases unmatched: 10. CDR3 sequence reads: CASSPLGASGNTGELFF. The CDR3 nucleotides read TGCGCCAGCAGCCCCCTCGGAGCTAGCGGCAACACCGGGGAGCTGTTTTTT.

There are a few counts of this clone. The V gene is TRBV28, the J gene TRBJ1-2; D gene unclear. CDR1 is MDHEN, CDR2 SYDVKM, per germline. The CDR3 is 10 residues long. Between the trimmed V and J ends, which lost 6 bases and 3 bases, there was a span of 2 bases. DNA for the CDR3: TGTGCCAGCAGATACTATGGCTACACCTTC. It encodes CASRYYGYTF.

The chain links TRBV6-1 to TRBJ2-7, with 9 bases aligning to TRBD1. V shed 2 bases, J shed 1 base, and the junction held 3 bases outside the gene matches. Germline V gene sequence: CDR1 MNHNS, CDR2 SASEGT. The CDR3 totals 15 residues. The CDR3 DNA reads as TGTGCCAGCAGTGAACCGGGACAGGGTTCCTACGAGCAGTACTTC. It is translated as CASSEPGQGSYEQYF.

The CDR3 DNA is TGTGCCAGCTTCACGGGGGCCGGGGAGCTGTTTTTT. Its translation is CASFTGAGELFF. The V call is TRBV19, the J call TRBJ2-2, with D possibly TRBD2 on 6 matching bases. V dropped 9 bases and J dropped 6 bases, with 11 bases sitting between them. The CDR3 runs to 12 residues. Germline-derived CDR1 and CDR2 are LNHDA and SQIVND (reference sequence).

The chain joins TRBV19 to TRBJ2-2; 8 bases match TRBD2. The germline V gene encodes CDR1 LNHDA and CDR2 SQIVND (reference sequence). V lost 3 bases to trimming and J lost 0 bases; unmatched junction nucleotides: 9. There are 18 residues in the CDR3. Here the CDR3 DNA reads TGTGCCAGTAGTATGGGTCTCGGGAGGGGGGCGAACACCGGGGAGCTGTTTTTT. As protein: CASSMGLGRGANTGELFF.

V is TRBV7-3 and J is TRBJ1-1, with D possibly matching TRBD1 (5 bases). The germline V and J ends were trimmed by 1 base and 0 bases, with 9 bases remaining between them. Germline CDR1 reads SGHTA; CDR2 reads FQGTGA. The CDR3 consists of 15 residues. The CDR3 reads CASSLKRQLNTEAFF. As DNA, the CDR3 is TGTGCCAGCAGCTTAAAGAGACAGTTGAACACTGAAGCTTTCTTT.

V usage is TRBV9 and J usage is TRBJ2-3, with TRBD1 as a possible D gene (6 bases). Germline CDR1 and CDR2: SGDLS and YYNGEE. The CDR3 contains 17 residues. V dropped 0 bases and J dropped 1 base, with 15 bases sitting between them. CDR3 DNA sequence: TGTGCCAGCAGCGTAGGTTGGGACACGGACGGCACAGATACGCAGTATTTT. Its translation: CASSVGWDTDGTDTQYF.

The chain carries TRBV7-9 and TRBJ1-1; 7 nucleotides align to TRBD1. This CDR3 comprises 14 residues. V trimming: 1 base; J trimming: 6 bases; junction bases outside the gene matches: 5. The germline CDR1 and CDR2 sequences are SEHNR and FQNEAQ (reference sequence). The CDR3 region is CASSLEGALAEAFF. In nucleotides, the CDR3 is TGTGCCAGCAGCTTAGAGGGGGCGCTGGCTGAAGCTTTCTTT.

The chain links TRBV5-1 to TRBJ2-6, with 7 bases matching TRBD2. The CDR3 runs 18 residues. Germline V gene lookup returns CDR1 SGHRS and CDR2 YFSETQ. With 1 base clipped from V and 0 bases from J, the junction kept 7 bases outside the gene matches. Here the CDR3 reads CASSLLGGVLSGANVLTF. The CDR3 coding sequence is TGCGCCAGCAGCTTGCTGGGAGGGGTCCTCTCTGGGGCCAACGTCCTGACTTTC.

This chain connects TRBV6-6 to TRBJ1-5, with D maybe TRBD1 (6 bases). The germline V gene encodes CDR1 MNHNY and CDR2 SVGAGI (reference sequence). The germline V and J ends were trimmed by 0 bases and 6 bases, with 9 bases remaining between them. This CDR3 comprises 14 residues. CDR3 sequence: CASSYSPGAQPQHF. The CDR3 DNA reads as TGTGCCAGCAGTTACTCACCGGGGGCTCAGCCCCAGCATTTT.

This rearrangement joins TRBV7-3 to TRBJ2-1; 7 nucleotides match TRBD2. The trim removed 3 bases at V and 7 bases at J, leaving 15 bases unmatched. Per the germline V gene, CDR1 is SGHTA and CDR2 is FQGTGA. The CDR3 runs to 17 residues. CDR3 nucleotide sequence: TGTGCCAGCAGCTTGCTCCCGGGGGGAGGCCCTGAAAATGAGCAGTTCTTC. Its translation: CASSLLPGGGPENEQFF.

This clone was found a few times. The chain has TRBV19 and TRBJ2-5; 9 positions match TRBD2. The V segment lost 4 bases and the J segment 3 bases; nucleotides outside the gene matches: 6. The CDR3 runs 15 residues. Germline V gene lookup returns CDR1 LNHDA and CDR2 SQIVND (reference sequence). For the CDR3, the DNA is TGTGCCAGTAGTACCTTAATAGCGGGAGAAGAGACCCAGTACTTC. Its protein is CASSTLIAGEETQYF.

This sequence joins TRBV18 and TRBJ1-1, with D hard to call. Trimming cost V 0 bases and J 1 base, with 6 bases left between them. Germline CDR1 reads KGHSH; CDR2 reads LQKENI. CDR3 size: 14 residues. CDR3 region: CASSPPTGNTEAFF. The CDR3, as DNA: TGTGCCAGCTCACCACCAACGGGGAACACTGAAGCTTTCTTT.

The chain carries TRBV18 and TRBJ2-3; 7 bases match TRBD1. This CDR3 contains 14 residues. In germline, CDR1 is KGHSH, CDR2 LQKENI. V lost 4 bases, J lost 7 bases, and 8 bases stayed unmatched. CDR3 amino acids: CASSLPTGSNTQYF. In nucleotides, the CDR3 is TGTGCCAGCTCACTTCCGACAGGGTCGAATACGCAGTATTTT.

J is TRBJ2-5 and V is TRBV28; TRBD1 might be the D (6 bases). Germline CDR1 is MDHEN and CDR2 is SYDVKM. Trimming pared 8 bases from V and 10 bases from J, leaving 17 bases between. This CDR3 has 12 amino acids. The CDR3 is CASGRGREIQYF. The CDR3 DNA is TGTGCCAGCGGCAGGGGCAGGGAAATCCAGTACTTC. Full variable domain (remainder filled in from reference TRBV28 and TRBJ2-5): DVKVTQSSRYLVKRTGEKVFLECVQDMDHENMFWYRQDPGLGLRLIYFSYDVKMKEKGDIPEGYSVSREKKERFSLILESASTNQTSMYLCASGRGREIQYFGPGTRLLVL.

This sequence joins TRBV6-1 and TRBJ1-1; no firm D call. Deletions cut 5 bases from V and 1 base from J, with 8 bases between. Per the germline V gene, CDR1 is MNHNS and CDR2 is SASEGT. The CDR3 is 13 residues long. The CDR3 DNA reads as TGTGCCAGCAGTACCACCGGGAACACTGAAGCTTTCTTT. Translation gives CASSTTGNTEAFF.

This rearrangement joins TRBV5-1 to TRBJ1-1; D perhaps matches TRBD1 (5 bases). The V gene's germline CDR1 is SGHRS and CDR2 YFSETQ. The CDR3 sequence is 12 residues long. V lost 5 bases and J lost 1, with 6 bases in between. The CDR3: CASRQGNTEAFF. CDR3 DNA: TGCGCCAGCAGGCAGGGGAACACTGAAGCTTTCTTT. The full variable domain, its missing parts supplied by reference TRBV5-1 and TRBJ1-1, is KAGVTQTPRYLIKTRGQQVTLSCSPISGHRSVSWYQQTPGQGLQFLFEYFSETQRNKGNFPGRFSGRQFSNSRSEMNVSTLELGDSALYLCASRQGNTEAFFGQGTRLTVV.

This sequence joins TRBV5-1 and TRBJ2-1; 9 bases line up with TRBD2. Trimming removed 2 bases from V and 8 bases from J; junction bases left unmatched: 8. This CDR3 is built from 15 residues. CDR1 and CDR2 (germline): SGHRS, YFSETQ. The chain's CDR3 is CASSFSGGPSDEQFF. CDR3 coding DNA: TGCGCCAGCAGCTTTAGCGGGGGCCCATCGGATGAGCAGTTCTTC.

The chain uses TRBV28 and TRBJ2-7; D is possibly TRBD1 (6 bases). With 5 bases removed from V and 6 bases from J, the gap between germline ends came to 20 bases. Germline V gene lookup returns CDR1 MDHEN and CDR2 SYDVKM. The CDR3 totals 15 residues. The CDR3 region is CASSTTGFRPLEQYF. For the CDR3, the DNA is TGTGCCAGCAGTACCACAGGGTTTAGGCCCCTCGAGCAGTACTTC.

As DNA, the CDR3 is TGTGCCAGCAGCCAGTATCCTGGGGCCAACGTCCTGACTTTC. This gives the protein CASSQYPGANVLTF. The gene calls are TRBV9 and TRBJ2-6; D unresolved. Germline loops: CDR1 SGDLS, CDR2 YYNGEE. The CDR3 is made up of 14 amino acids. Trimming stripped 4 bases from V and 2 bases from J, with 7 bases between.

The chain is built from TRBV4-2 and TRBJ2-2, with 9 positions matching TRBD2. V shed 3 bases and J 6 bases; nucleotides not matched to a gene: 11. The CDR3 is made up of 17 amino acids. The germline gives CDR1 LGHNA, CDR2 YNFKEQ. CDR3 DNA: TGTGCCAGCAGCCAGATGACTAGCGGCAAAGCCTCCGGGGAGCTGTTTTTT. It is translated as CASSQMTSGKASGELFF.

This clone was counted only a few times. This sequence joins TRBV16 and TRBJ1-1, with no clear D. Germline V gene data show CDR1 as KGHSY and CDR2 as FQNENV. The CDR3 is made up of 13 amino acids. V was shortened by 0 bases and J by 0 bases, with 2 bases between the two germline ends. The CDR3 sequence is CASSQSVNTEAFF. The CDR3 DNA reads TGTGCCAGCAGCCAATCAGTGAACACTGAAGCTTTCTTT.